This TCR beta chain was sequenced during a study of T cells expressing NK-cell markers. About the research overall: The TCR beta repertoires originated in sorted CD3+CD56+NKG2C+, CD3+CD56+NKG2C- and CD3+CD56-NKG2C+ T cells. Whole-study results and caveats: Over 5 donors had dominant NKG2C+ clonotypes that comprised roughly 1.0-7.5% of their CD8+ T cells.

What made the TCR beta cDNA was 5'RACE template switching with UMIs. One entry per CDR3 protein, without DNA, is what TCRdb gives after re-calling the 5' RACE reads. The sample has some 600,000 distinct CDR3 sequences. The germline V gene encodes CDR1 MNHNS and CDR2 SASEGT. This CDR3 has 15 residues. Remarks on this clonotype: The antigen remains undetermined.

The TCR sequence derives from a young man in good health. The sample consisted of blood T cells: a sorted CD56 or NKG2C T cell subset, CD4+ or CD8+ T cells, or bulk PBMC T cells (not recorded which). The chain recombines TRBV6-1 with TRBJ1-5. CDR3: CASSEQELQREPQHF.